This record covers a single T cell receptor (beta chain). Original handling: Amplification of reference gene primers was used by the study to estimate nucleated cell counts. Using immunoSEQ multiplex PCR, the repertoire was profiled, and TCRdb retains in-frame clones only, with some absent. The V and J calls and clone size are taken from that table; D and trimming were inferred from the DNA. The sample consists of 100,000 to 150,000 clones, more than 70% of them appearing once. The length of the CDR3 is 15 residues. The germline CDR1 and CDR2 sequences are MDHEN and SYDVKM. With 6 bases removed from V and 5 bases from J, the gap between germline ends came to 19 bases. This sample is part of a study of blood T cell repertoires in COVID-19. Study-wide background: The study drew acute and convalescent COVID-19 samples from the United States, Italy and Spain. PBMCs, B-cell-depleted T cells, or T cells provided the cDNA or gDNA that made up the material.

Sequencing was carried out using peripheral blood. The V and J genes are TRBV28 and TRBJ1-2; tentatively, D is TRBD1 (6 bases). The sequence was obtained from a human donor in a cohort sampled during active COVID-19. Here the CDR3 reads CASRQGRGGSYGYTF. CDR3 DNA sequence: TGTGCCAGCAGGCAAGGAAGAGGGGGTTCATATGGCTACACCTTC.